The rows below give T cell receptor beta chains drawn from one sample of a study of OX40 agonist ivuxolimab in advanced cancers. The method was immunoSEQ multiplex PCR; TCRdb's version includes in-frame clones alone and lacks a portion of them. The table lists roughly 83,000 clones, less than 95% of them singletons. Sequencing was performed on CD4+ or CD8+ T cells sorted from blood, taken in a trial of the OX40 agonist ivuxolimab. These receptors all stem from an adult with an advanced solid tumor such as melanoma, head and neck, liver or kidney cancer. Each CDR3 is given with its conserved first and last residue. The D gene is left open where the match is weak. Expanded clones get a size class; other rows say once, few or many, or leave the size out.

CASSPGTSGYTGELFF | TGTGCCAGCAGCCCAGGGACTAGCGGTTACACCGGGGAGCTGTTTTTT | TRBV14 | . | TRBJ2-2 | TRBD2
CASKAAEGLSYGQPQHF | TGTGCCAGTAAGGCGGCGGAGGGGCTCAGCTATGGACAGCCCCAGCATTTT | TRBV19 | . | TRBJ1-5 | .
CASSQEGLGTSTDTQYF | TGCGCCAGCAGCCAAGAGGGACTGGGCACTAGCACAGATACGCAGTATTTT | TRBV4-1 | . | TRBJ2-3 | .
CASSLTGVGALHF | TGTGCCAGCAGCCTCACCGGGGTCGGGGCCCTCCACTTT | TRBV6-6 | . | TRBJ1-6 | .
CASSFEEAGSYEQYF | TGTGCCAGCAGTTTCGAGGAAGCGGGGTCCTACGAGCAGTACTTC | TRBV28 | once | TRBJ2-7 | TRBD2
CAWSGSSDFYNEQFF | TGTGCCTGGAGCGGGTCTTCGGACTTTTACAATGAGCAGTTCTTC | TRBV30 | . | TRBJ2-1 | .
CATSRGRSSYNEQFF | TGTGCCACCAGCAGAGGGCGGAGCTCCTACAATGAGCAGTTCTTC | TRBV15 | . | TRBJ2-1 | .
CASSPLEGPSYGYTF | TGTGCCAGCAGCCCCCTTGAGGGGCCTTCTTATGGCTACACCTTC | TRBV4-2 | . | TRBJ1-2 | .
CASSGGTRAGYEQFF | TGTGCCAGCAGCGGGGGGACGCGCGCTGGTTATGAGCAGTTCTTC | TRBV9 | . | TRBJ2-1 | .
CATWGGGPYNEQFF | TGTGCCACCTGGGGGGGCGGCCCCTACAATGAGCAGTTCTTC | TRBV11-2 | . | TRBJ2-1 | .
CATSRDRSGLHDNEQFF | TGTGCCACCAGCAGAGATCGAAGCGGCCTGCACGACAATGAGCAGTTCTTC | TRBV15 | . | TRBJ2-1 | .
CASSQSQGFGYTF | TGCGCCAGCAGCCAATCACAGGGATTTGGCTACACCTTC | TRBV4-3 | . | TRBJ1-2 | .
CASSQTGVGVSNEKLFF | TGCGCCAGCAGCCAGACAGGGGTGGGGGTTTCTAATGAAAAACTGTTTTTT | TRBV4-1 | . | TRBJ1-4 | TRBD1
CASSERGAQHF | TGTGCCAGCAGTGAAAGGGGTGCCCAGCATTTT | TRBV28 | . | TRBJ1-5 | .
CASSFREDTYGYTF | TGTGCCAGCAGTTTTAGGGAGGACACCTATGGCTACACCTTC | TRBV28 | . | TRBJ1-2 | .
CAWSVPDGYEQYF | TGTGCCTGGAGTGTACCCGACGGGTACGAGCAGTACTTC | TRBV30 | . | TRBJ2-7 | .
CASHIPYNEQFF | TGTGCCAGCCATATTCCCTACAATGAGCAGTTCTTC | TRBV6-4 | . | TRBJ2-1 | .
CASSTVSGNQPQHF | TGTGCCAGCAGTACGGTGTCAGGCAATCAGCCCCAGCATTTT | TRBV6-5 | . | TRBJ1-5 | .
CASSLDRGLYEQYF | TGTGCCAGCAGCCTAGACAGGGGGCTCTACGAGCAGTACTTC | TRBV7-9 | . | TRBJ2-7 | TRBD1
CAWRAWGTGNQPQHF | TGTGCCTGGAGGGCGTGGGGTACCGGCAATCAGCCCCAGCATTTT | TRBV30 | . | TRBJ1-5 | .
CASSSLGEQFF | TGTGCCAGCAGCTCCCTGGGGGAGCAGTTCTTC | TRBV28 | once | TRBJ2-1 | .
CASSSGTEDTEAFF | TGTGCCAGCAGTTCGGGGACGGAGGACACTGAAGCTTTCTTT | TRBV28 | . | TRBJ1-1 | .
CASSAWSGNTIYF | TGTGCCAGCAGCGCCTGGTCTGGAAACACCATATATTTT | TRBV9 | . | TRBJ1-3 | .
CASSVGGSNEQFF | TGTGCCAGCAGCGTAGGAGGGAGTAATGAGCAGTTCTTC | TRBV9 | . | TRBJ2-1 | .
CASSLAGGIADTQYF | TGTGCCAGCAGCTTAGCCGGGGGAATCGCAGATACGCAGTATTTT | TRBV7-9 | . | TRBJ2-3 | .
CASSLTENSPLHF | TGTGCCAGCAGTTTGACTGAAAATTCACCCCTCCACTTT | TRBV6-5 | . | TRBJ1-6 | .
CASSFPGISGGATKDTQYF | TGTGCCAGCAGTTTCCCCGGGATTAGCGGGGGGGCCACGAAAGATACGCAGTATTTT | TRBV28 | . | TRBJ2-3 | TRBD2
CASSPGTSGRGEQFF | TGTGCCAGCAGCCCCGGGACTAGCGGGAGGGGTGAGCAGTTCTTC | TRBV11-2 | . | TRBJ2-1 | TRBD2
CASSDYEQYF | TGTGCCAGCAGCGACTACGAGCAGTACTTC | TRBV7-9 | . | TRBJ2-7 | .
CASSILGQGNEQFF | TGTGCCAGCAGTATCCTCGGACAGGGGAATGAGCAGTTCTTC | TRBV27 | . | TRBJ2-1 | TRBD1
CASSFGQGGFEEQFF | TGTGCCAGCAGCTTCGGACAGGGAGGGTTCGAGGAGCAGTTCTTC | TRBV6-5 | . | TRBJ2-1 | .
CASSPLAYYEQYF | TGTGCCAGCAGTCCCCTCGCGTACTACGAGCAGTACTTC | TRBV6-6 | . | TRBJ2-7 | .
CASSFPGETQYF | TGTGCCAGCAGCTTCCCCGGGGAGACCCAGTACTTC | TRBV6-4 | . | TRBJ2-5 | .
CASSHWAGVKDTEAFF | TGTGCCAGCAGCCACTGGGCAGGGGTTAAGGACACTGAAGCTTTCTTT | TRBV28 | . | TRBJ1-1 | .
CAWSNRSYTGELFF | TGTGCCTGGAGTAACCGTAGCTACACCGGGGAGCTGTTTTTT | TRBV30 | . | TRBJ2-2 | .
CASGTHLYSNQPQHF | TGTGCCAGCGGGACGCACCTATATAGCAATCAGCCCCAGCATTTT | TRBV2 | . | TRBJ1-5 | .
CASSQEKGTRGTEAFF | TGTGCCAGCAGCCAAGAGAAGGGAACCCGGGGAACTGAAGCTTTCTTT | TRBV4-2 | few | TRBJ1-1 | .
CASSLLSGSPLHF | TGTGCCAGCAGCTTATTGTCCGGCTCACCCCTCCACTTT | TRBV7-3 | . | TRBJ1-6 | .
CASSQLIAGGVSGELFF | TGTGCCAGCTCACAACTAATAGCGGGAGGAGTATCCGGGGAGCTGTTTTTT | TRBV18 | . | TRBJ2-2 | TRBD2
CASSSPYSRDRLLGNTIYF | TGTGCCAGCAGCTCCCCTTACTCCCGGGACAGGCTGCTTGGAAACACCATATATTTT | TRBV28 | . | TRBJ1-3 | TRBD1
CASRILSGYSYNEQFF | TGTGCCAGCAGGATCCTAAGCGGGTACTCCTACAATGAGCAGTTCTTC | TRBV27 | . | TRBJ2-1 | .
CATPRYEKLFF | TGTGCCACCCCGCGTTATGAAAAACTGTTTTTT | TRBV21-1 | . | TRBJ1-4 | .
CASRSGQGIQPQHF | TGTGCCAGCAGGTCTGGGCAGGGGATTCAGCCCCAGCATTTT | TRBV6-6 | . | TRBJ1-5 | .
CASSLGYEQYF | TGTGCCAGCAGTCTCGGCTACGAGCAGTACTTC | TRBV25-1 | . | TRBJ2-7 | .
CASSSNAYGELFF | TGTGCCAGCAGCTCAAACGCTTACGGGGAGCTGTTTTTT | TRBV11-3 | . | TRBJ2-2 | .
CSVAPGGVADTQYF | TGCAGCGTTGCCCCCGGCGGGGTTGCAGATACGCAGTATTTT | TRBV29-1 | . | TRBJ2-3 | .
CASSILRAGPSNEQFF | TGTGCCAGCAGCATCCTCCGCGCGGGACCCTCTAATGAGCAGTTCTTC | TRBV7-2 | . | TRBJ2-1 | .
CASSEPGEGHIYGYTF | TGTGCCAGCAGTGAACCAGGCGAGGGACACATCTATGGCTACACCTTC | TRBV6-1 | . | TRBJ1-2 | .
CASSLSGINEQFF | TGTGCCAGCAGTTTATCGGGGATCAATGAGCAGTTCTTC | TRBV27 | once | TRBJ2-1 | .
CASSETVGGSPLHF | TGTGCCAGCAGTGAGACGGTAGGGGGCTCACCCCTCCACTTT | TRBV2 | once | TRBJ1-6 | TRBD1
CASSPKLQGALYF | TGTGCCAGCAGCCCGAAATTACAGGGGGCCTTATATTTT | TRBV4-2 | . | TRBJ1-3 | TRBD1
CASTLKGGPIGSYNEQFF | TGTGCCAGTACGCTGAAGGGAGGGCCTATAGGGTCCTACAATGAGCAGTTCTTC | TRBV19 | . | TRBJ2-1 | TRBD2
CASSWTEGVNTEAFF | TGTGCCAGCAGTTGGACTGAGGGGGTGAACACTGAAGCTTTCTTT | TRBV6-5 | . | TRBJ1-1 | .
CASRANYGYTF | TGTGCCAGCAGGGCTAACTATGGCTACACCTTC | TRBV28 | . | TRBJ1-2 | .
CASRLAGRTNEQFF | TGTGCCAGCAGACTAGCGGGGAGGACCAATGAGCAGTTCTTC | TRBV28 | . | TRBJ2-1 | TRBD2
CATSRDSGDTQYF | TGTGCCACCAGCAGAGATAGCGGGGATACGCAGTATTTT | TRBV15 | once | TRBJ2-3 | TRBD2